Given below is one T cell receptor (beta chain) in context. V shed 4 bases and J shed 5 bases, with 18 bases lying between them. CDR3 length: 15 residues. CDR1 is SGHDT and CDR2 is YYEEEE in the germline V gene. The data are from a study of blood T cell repertoires in COVID-19. For the study at large: Researchers got acute and convalescent COVID-19 samples from the United States, Italy and Spain. The analysed material was cDNA or gDNA that came from T cells, B-cell-depleted T cells, or PBMCs.

Authors' data handling: Reference gene primer amplification gave estimated nucleated cell counts. This table comes from immunoSEQ multiplex PCR, and its TCRdb copy is limited to in-frame clones, with some not included. That table is the source of V, J and clone size, and D and trimming were worked out from the DNA. This sample has about 53,000 clones; 80% to 90% occur once, and the top ten carry less than 3.5%. Sequenced: peripheral blood. The TCR originated in a man aged 80 or over with acute or convalescent COVID-19. The V call is TRBV5-6, the J call TRBJ1-2; D might be TRBD1 (6 bases). CDR3 sequence: CASSPNFGQGYGYTF. The CDR3 DNA is TGTGCCAGCAGCCCTAACTTCGGGCAGGGGTATGGCTACACCTTC.